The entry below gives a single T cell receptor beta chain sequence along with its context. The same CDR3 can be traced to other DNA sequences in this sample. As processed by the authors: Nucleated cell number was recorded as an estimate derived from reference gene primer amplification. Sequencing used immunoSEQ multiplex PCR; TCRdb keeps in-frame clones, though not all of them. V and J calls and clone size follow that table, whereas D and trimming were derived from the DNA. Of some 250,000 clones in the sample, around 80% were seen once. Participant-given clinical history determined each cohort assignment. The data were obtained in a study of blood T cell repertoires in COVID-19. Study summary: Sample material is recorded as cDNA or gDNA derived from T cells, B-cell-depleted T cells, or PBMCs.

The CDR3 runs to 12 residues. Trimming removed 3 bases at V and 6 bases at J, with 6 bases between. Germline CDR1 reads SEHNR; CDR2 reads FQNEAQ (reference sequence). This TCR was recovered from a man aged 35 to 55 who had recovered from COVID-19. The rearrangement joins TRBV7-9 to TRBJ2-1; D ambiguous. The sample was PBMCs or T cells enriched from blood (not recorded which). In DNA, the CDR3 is TGTGCCAGCAGCTTGGGCAGCAATGAGCAGTTCTTC. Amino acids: CASSLGSNEQFF.